The present T cell receptor beta chain was sequenced within a study of blood T cell repertoires in COVID-19. This CDR3 region has 13 residues. The V gene's germline CDR1 is LNHDA and CDR2 SQIVND (reference sequence). V gave up 8 bases and J gave up 8 bases; unmatched junction bases: 8. Clones were sequenced by immunoSEQ multiplex PCR, and TCRdb holds only the in-frame ones, with some missing. The table includes approximately 320,000 clones, about nine tenths detected once. The chain uses TRBV19 and TRBJ2-1; 8 positions agree with TRBD2. The TCR originated in a man aged 55-75 years who had recovered from COVID-19. Sequenced input: PBMCs or T cells enriched from blood (not recorded which). The CDR3 DNA is TGTGCCAGTGGACTAGCCAGGGTAGATGAGCAGTTCTTC. It yields the protein CASGLARVDEQFF. Full variable domain (outside the CDR3, taken from reference TRBV19 and TRBJ2-1): DGGITQSPKYLFRKEGQNVTLSCEQNLNHDAMYWYRQDPGQGLRLIYYSQIVNDFQKGDIAEGYSVSREKKESFPLTVTSAQKNPTAFYLCASGLARVDEQFFGPGTRLTVL.